This T cell receptor beta chain was found in a study of response to subunit inactivated influenza vaccine. Study results and caveats: Authors suggested that a seasonal influenza vaccination recruits few new T cells each time.

In regard to this clonotype: Its specificity is unknown.

With 1 base removed from V and 3 bases from J, the gap between germline ends came to 14 bases. This CDR3 has 16 amino acids. TCRdb reprocessed the RT-PCR reads via MiXCR and lists one record per CDR3 protein. The sample has about 650,000 distinct CDR3 sequences, less than 15% seen once. The sequencing used PBMCs from blood, collected less than 15 days before vaccination. The clonotype originates from a man aged 45-60 years who received an inactivated influenza vaccine. V usage is TRBV12-3 or TRBV12-4 and J usage is TRBJ2-3, with D perhaps matching TRBD2 (5 bases). The CDR3 nucleotides are TGTGCCAGCAGTTTAGGGGCTCCTCGGGGAACAGATACGCAGTATTTT. This gives the protein CASSLGAPRGTDTQYF.